The 26 T cell receptor beta chains below come from one sample, sequenced in a study of graft-versus-host responses after intestinal transplantation. Sequencing was performed with immunoSEQ multiplex PCR; in TCRdb, only in-frame clones are kept and a portion is missing. The sample lists about 13,000 clones, 30% occurring once. The researchers put roughly 200,000 CFSE-labeled responder cells into plates with roughly 200,000 irradiated, violet-dye-labeled stimulator cells. This specimen was alloreactive CD8+ T cells from a mixed lymphocyte reaction culture, taken before intestinal transplant. Subset denoted: CFSE-low proliferating T cells sorted from approximately six-day pre-transplant mixed lymphocyte reaction (GvH or HvG direction). The receptors shown here come from a human patient who received an intestinal transplant.

The chain carries TRBV28 and TRBJ2-5; 9 bases are shared with TRBD1. The DNA end favors TRBJ2-7, so the J call may be wrong. The CDR3 totals 14 residues. The germline V gene has CDR1 MDHEN and CDR2 SYDVKM. The CDR3 protein is CASSFGTGTYEQYF. CDR3 nucleotides: TGTGCCAGCAGTTTTGGGACAGGGACCTACGAGCAGTACTTC.

A word on this clone: The junction and the germline gene differ at one end; a read error may be behind it. V and J are TRBV7-7 and TRBJ2-1; 7 nucleotides agree with TRBD1. The germline V gene encodes CDR1 SSHAT and CDR2 FNYEAQ (reference sequence). There are 13 residues in the CDR3. DNA of the CDR3: TGTGCTAGCAGCCAGGGACAGTACAATGAGCAGTTCTTC. This codes for CASSQGQYNEQFF.

Points on this clone: Just one base apart from a much larger clone, this may be a read error. This chain uses TRBV9 with TRBJ2-7, with D unresolved. V was trimmed by 3 bases and J by 0 bases, leaving 7 bases between them. Germline CDR1 is SGDLS and CDR2 is YYNGEE. The CDR3 sequence is 13 residues long. The CDR3 region is CASSEVSSYEQYF. In DNA, the CDR3 is TGTGCCAGCAGCGAGGTCAGCTCCTACGAGCAGTACTTC.

This clone was detected once. The rearrangement uses TRBV6-5 and TRBJ2-7; the D is unclear. Between the trimmed V and J ends, which lost 6 bases and 3 bases, there was a span of 3 bases. Germline V gene sequence: CDR1 MNHEY, CDR2 SVGAGI. The CDR3 is 10 residues long. The CDR3 reads CASRRYEQYF. Written as DNA, the CDR3 is TGTGCCAGCAGACGCTACGAGCAGTACTTC.

This clone was observed a handful of times. The V and J genes are TRBV6-6 and TRBJ1-5; D unresolved. The CDR3 runs to 13 residues. Germline CDR1 MNHNY, CDR2 SVGAGI (reference sequence). The germline V and J ends were trimmed by 6 bases and 7 bases, with 13 bases remaining between them. The CDR3 region has the DNA TGTGCCAGCAGCCTTGGATTGTGGCAGCCCCAGCATTTT. Amino acid sequence: CASSLGLWQPQHF.

About this clone itself: A junction boundary mismatches the germline segment, possibly from a read error. The sample carries other DNA sequences with the same CDR3. The gene calls are TRBV4-1 and TRBJ2-7, with D possibly being TRBD1 (6 bases). The CDR3 sequence is 15 residues long. CDR1 and CDR2 from the germline V gene are MGHRA and YSYEKL. CDR3 in amino acids: CASSQDGGRSYEQYF. CDR3 coding DNA: TGTGCCAGCAGCCAAGATGGGGGCCGGTCCTACGAGCAGTACTTC.

The chain is built from TRBV11-2 and TRBJ2-7; TRBD1 aligns across 7 bases. Trimming cost V 3 bases and J 2 bases; bases outside gene matches: 16. This CDR3 spans 18 amino acids. CDR1 and CDR2 from the germline V gene are SGHAT and FQNNGV. For the CDR3, the DNA is TGTGCCAGCAGCTTGGAAGTTTATACAGGGGAAGGGGCCTACGAGCAGTACTTC. This gives the protein CASSLEVYTGEGAYEQYF.

The chain recombines TRBV27 with TRBJ1-2; D is unclear. Germline V gene lookup returns CDR1 MNHEY and CDR2 SMNVEV (reference sequence). Trimming stripped 4 bases from V and 8 bases from J, with 20 bases between. The CDR3 spans 15 residues. CDR3 region: CASSSLPPGSGGYTF. Here the CDR3 DNA reads TGTGCCAGCAGTTCCCTCCCCCCTGGGTCTGGGGGCTACACCTTC.

This clone turned up a few times. This sample includes further DNA sequences coding for the same CDR3. This chain uses TRBV5-1 with TRBJ1-6; D unclear. From germline, CDR1 is SGHRS and CDR2 YFSETQ. V dropped 2 bases and J dropped 8 bases, with 5 bases sitting between them. The CDR3 has 12 residues. The CDR3 DNA is TGCGCCAGCAGCTTTGGGTATTCACCCCTCCACTTT. This codes for CASSFGYSPLHF.

By frequency in the sample, this clone is medium-sized. The chain is built from TRBV6-1 and TRBJ1-3, with TRBD1 matching over 9 bases. The CDR3 contains 16 residues. Per the germline V gene, CDR1 is MNHNS and CDR2 is SASEGT. V was pared by 2 bases and J by 4 bases, with 6 bases of the junction left unmatched. CDR3 region: CASSERTGAPGNTIYF. The CDR3 DNA sequence: TGTGCCAGCAGTGAAAGGACAGGGGCGCCGGGAAACACCATATATTTT.

This clone was seen more than once but under ten times. V usage is TRBV19 and J usage is TRBJ1-5, with D maybe TRBD1 (6 bases). Looked up from germline, CDR1 is LNHDA and CDR2 is SQIVND (reference sequence). The CDR3 has 17 residues. Trimming removed 3 bases from V and 0 bases from J, with 15 bases in between. The CDR3 region has the DNA TGTGCCAGTAGTATCCCCCCGGACAGTTATAGCAATCAGCCCCAGCATTTT. It specifies CASSIPPDSYSNQPQHF. Full variable domain (rest looked up from reference TRBV19 and TRBJ1-5): DGGITQSPKYLFRKEGQNVTLSCEQNLNHDAMYWYRQDPGQGLRLIYYSQIVNDFQKGDIAEGYSVSREKKESFPLTVTSAQKNPTAFYLCASSIPPDSYSNQPQHFGDGTRLSIL.

This chain joins TRBV27 and TRBJ2-7; D is possibly TRBD1 (5 bases). Germline V CDR1 and CDR2: MNHEY, SMNVEV (reference sequence). Trimming stripped 3 bases from V and 1 base from J, with 7 bases between. This CDR3 is 13 amino acids long. DNA for the CDR3: TGTGCCAGCAGTTTGGGGCCGTCCTACGAGCAGTACTTC. Its protein product is CASSLGPSYEQYF.

This chain joins TRBV13 and TRBJ2-7; 7 bases are a match to TRBD1. The ends lost 1 base at V and 5 bases at J; junction bases unmatched: 8. Germline loops: CDR1 PRHDT, CDR2 FYEKMQ (reference sequence). The CDR3 covers 15 residues. The CDR3 DNA follows: TGTGCCAGCAGCTTAGAGGGCAGGGGGACGGACGAGCAGTACTTC. Translated: CASSLEGRGTDEQYF.

This clone was detected only a few times. The chain couples TRBV7-9 to TRBJ2-7; 8 bases agree with TRBD1. CDR3 length: 14 amino acids. Germline V gene sequence: CDR1 SEHNR, CDR2 FQNEAQ (reference sequence). With V trimmed by 2 bases and J by 7 bases, 7 bases remained unmatched. The DNA of the CDR3 is TGTGCCAGCAGCTTACCAGGGGGCGCGGGTGAGCAGTACTTC. Amino acid sequence: CASSLPGGAGEQYF.

The rearrangement links TRBV4-1 to TRBJ2-5; TRBD2 agrees at 11 bases. Germline values: CDR1 MGHRA, CDR2 YSYEKL. Unmatched junction bases numbered 15, after V lost 5 bases and J lost 1 base. The CDR3 is 19 amino acids. The CDR3, as DNA: TGCGCCAGCAGCTCATGGAAATCAAGACTAGCGGGGACCCAAGAGACCCAGTACTTC. The encoded protein is CASSSWKSRLAGTQETQYF.

The V call is TRBV5-6, the J call TRBJ1-6; TRBD1 might be the D (6 bases). CDR1 is SGHDT, CDR2 YYEEEE, per germline. Trimming removed 0 bases at V and 0 bases at J, with 10 bases between. CDR3 length: 17 residues. The CDR3 DNA sequence: TGTGCCAGCAGCTTGGACAGGGACCCCTCCTATAATTCACCCCTCCACTTT. It yields the protein CASSLDRDPSYNSPLHF.

This clone rates as medium-sized. V is TRBV5-6 and J is TRBJ2-5; the D gene is possibly TRBD2 (5 bases). The CDR3 sequence is 15 residues long. Looked up from germline, CDR1 is SGHDT and CDR2 is YYEEEE. V lost 5 bases to trimming and J lost 5 bases, with 19 bases between them. The CDR3 protein is CASSPDVHPGETQYF. In DNA form, the CDR3 reads TGTGCCAGCAGTCCTGATGTTCACCCGGGGGAGACCCAGTACTTC.

This clone was detected only a few times. This chain connects TRBV22-1 to TRBJ1-1; the table's D call of TRBD1 was not tested on the DNA. TRBV22-1 is a pseudogene locus. This CDR3 has 19 residues. CDR3 sequence reads: CPGSAAASRDRGGNTEAFF. In DNA, the CDR3 is TGTCCTGGGAGCGCAGCCGCCTCCCGGGACAGGGGAGGGAACACTGAAGCTTTCTTT.

The V call is TRBV5-4, the J call TRBJ2-7, with no clear D. This CDR3 comprises 14 residues. Per germline, CDR1 SGHNT and CDR2 YYREEE (reference sequence). Trimming took off 2 bases at V and 7 bases at J, with 16 bases between the two ends. CDR3: CASSLVTSSGEQYF. CDR3 in DNA: TGTGCCAGCAGCTTAGTTACCTCCTCGGGTGAGCAGTACTTC.

The CDR3 sequence is CASSLVTGGAGYGYTF. CDR3 DNA sequence: TGTGCCAGCAGTTTAGTTACAGGGGGCGCAGGCTATGGCTACACCTTC. This chain uses TRBV28 with TRBJ1-2; 9 bases match TRBD1. The germline CDR1 and CDR2 sequences are MDHEN and SYDVKM. This CDR3 contains 16 residues. V was clipped by 2 bases and J by 4 bases; unmatched bases: 8.

The gene calls are TRBV29-1 and TRBJ2-3, with no clear D. CDR1 and CDR2 (germline): SQVTM, ANQGSEA. The CDR3 has 14 amino acids. V lost 0 bases and J lost 6, with 13 bases in between. In DNA, the CDR3 is TGCAGCGTTGAAGATATCGTCCCGGGCGATACGCAGTATTTT. Translated, it gives CSVEDIVPGDTQYF.

The rearrangement links TRBV7-8 to TRBJ2-1; D is possibly TRBD1 or TRBD2 (5 bases each). Germline values: CDR1 SGHVS, CDR2 FQNEAQ. CDR3 length: 16 amino acids. V lost 1 base to trimming and J lost 4 bases, with 14 bases between them. This chain's CDR3 is CASSLETGTGYNEQFF. The CDR3 bases are TGTGCCAGCAGCTTAGAGACCGGGACGGGATACAATGAGCAGTTCTTC. Full variable domain (outside the CDR3, taken from reference TRBV7-8 and TRBJ2-1): GAGVSQSPRYKVAKRGQDVALRCDPISGHVSLFWYQQALGQGPEFLTYFQNEAQLDKSGLPSDRFFAERPEGSVSTLKIQRTQQEDSAVYLCASSLETGTGYNEQFFGPGTRLTVL.

The chain links TRBV7-6 to TRBJ1-3, with a weak D call TRBD1 (5 bases). Trimming stripped 1 base from V and 0 bases from J, with 13 bases between. The CDR3 contains 17 residues. Looked up from germline, CDR1 is SGHVS and CDR2 is FNYEAQ. In DNA form, the CDR3 reads TGTGCCAGCAGCTTAGGGGGGGGGAAAGGCTCTGGAAACACCATATATTTT. It specifies CASSLGGGKGSGNTIYF. Full variable domain (rest looked up from reference TRBV7-6 and TRBJ1-3): GAGVSQSPRYKVTKRGQDVALRCDPISGHVSLYWYRQALGQGPEFLTYFNYEAQQDKSGLPNDRFSAERPEGSISTLTIQRTEQRDSAMYRCASSLGGGKGSGNTIYFGEGSWLTVV.

J is TRBJ2-6 and V is TRBV6-5; the D is unclear. CDR3 size: 15 residues. Per the germline V gene, CDR1 is MNHEY and CDR2 is SVGAGI. Between the trimmed V and J ends, which lost 10 bases and 0 bases, there was a span of 13 bases. CDR3 coding DNA: TGTGCCATCCTCCTTGAGAGCTCTGGGGCCAACGTCCTGACTTTC. Its protein is CAILLESSGANVLTF.

This clone was seen only a few times. V is TRBV11-2 and J is TRBJ2-2, with D possibly called TRBD1 or TRBD2 (6 bases each). V lost 4 bases, J lost 3 bases, and 15 bases lay in between. There are 16 residues in the CDR3. The germline gives CDR1 SGHAT, CDR2 FQNNGV. The DNA for the CDR3 is TGTGCCAGCAGCTACGAGGGGGACTCTTACACCGGGGAGCTGTTTTTT. Protein: CASSYEGDSYTGELFF.

The chain links TRBV27 to TRBJ1-4; the match to TRBD1 covers 9 bases. The junction had 6 bases not matched to a gene; V was cut back by 6 bases and J by 7 bases. CDR3 size: 14 residues. In germline, CDR1 is MNHEY, CDR2 SMNVEV (reference sequence). CDR3 bases: TGTGCCAGCAGGGAACAGGGGGCCCGTGAAAAACTGTTTTTT. The encoded protein is CASREQGAREKLFF.